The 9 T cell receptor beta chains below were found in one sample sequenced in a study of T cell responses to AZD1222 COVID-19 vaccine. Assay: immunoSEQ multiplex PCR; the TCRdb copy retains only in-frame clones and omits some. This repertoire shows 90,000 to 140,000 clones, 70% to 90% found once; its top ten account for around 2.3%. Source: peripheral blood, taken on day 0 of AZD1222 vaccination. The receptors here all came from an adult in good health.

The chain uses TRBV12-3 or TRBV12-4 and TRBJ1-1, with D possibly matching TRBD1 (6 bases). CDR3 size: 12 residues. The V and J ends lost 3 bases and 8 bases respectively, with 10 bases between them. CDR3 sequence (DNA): TGTGCCAGCAGTTTTCGGGGGGGCGAAGCTTTCTTT. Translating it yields CASSFRGGEAFF.

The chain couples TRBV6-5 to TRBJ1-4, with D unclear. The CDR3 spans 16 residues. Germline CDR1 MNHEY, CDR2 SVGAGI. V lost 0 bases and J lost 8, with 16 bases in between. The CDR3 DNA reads TGTGCCAGCAGTTACTCGAATCGTCAGGTCGGGGAAAAACTGTTTTTT. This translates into CASSYSNRQVGEKLFF.

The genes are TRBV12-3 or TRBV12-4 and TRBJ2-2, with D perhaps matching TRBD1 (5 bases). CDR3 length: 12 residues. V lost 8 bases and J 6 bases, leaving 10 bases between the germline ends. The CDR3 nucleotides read TGTGCCAGCGGGATGACAGCCGGGGAGCTGTTTTTT. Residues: CASGMTAGELFF.

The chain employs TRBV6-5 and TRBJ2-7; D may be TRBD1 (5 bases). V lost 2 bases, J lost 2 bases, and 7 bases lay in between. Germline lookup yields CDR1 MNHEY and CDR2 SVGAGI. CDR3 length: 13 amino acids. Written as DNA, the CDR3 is TGTGCCAGCAGTTACAGGGGAACCTACGAGCAGTACTTC. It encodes CASSYRGTYEQYF.

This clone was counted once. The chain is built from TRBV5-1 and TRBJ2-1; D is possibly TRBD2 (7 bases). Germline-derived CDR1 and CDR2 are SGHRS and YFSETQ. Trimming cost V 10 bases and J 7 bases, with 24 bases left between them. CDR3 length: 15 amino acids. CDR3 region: CARCLLGGGGNEQFF. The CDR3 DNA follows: TGCGCCCGCTGCTTGTTAGGCGGGGGCGGGAATGAGCAGTTCTTC.

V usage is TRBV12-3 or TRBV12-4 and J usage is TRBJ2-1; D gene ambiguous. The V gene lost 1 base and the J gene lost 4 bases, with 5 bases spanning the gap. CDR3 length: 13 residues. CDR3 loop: CASSLGAYNEQFF. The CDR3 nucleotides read TGTGCCAGCAGTTTAGGAGCTTACAATGAGCAGTTCTTC.

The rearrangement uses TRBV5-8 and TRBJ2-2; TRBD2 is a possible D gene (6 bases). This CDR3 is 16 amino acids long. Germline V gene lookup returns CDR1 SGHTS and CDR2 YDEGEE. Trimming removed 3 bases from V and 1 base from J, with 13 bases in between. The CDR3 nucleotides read TGTGCCAGCAGCTACTACGCGGGGAAGAACACCGGGGAGCTGTTTTTT. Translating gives CASSYYAGKNTGELFF.

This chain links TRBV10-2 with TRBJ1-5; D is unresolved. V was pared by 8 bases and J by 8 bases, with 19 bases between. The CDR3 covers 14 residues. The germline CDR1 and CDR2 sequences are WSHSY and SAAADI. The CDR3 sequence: CASRDMNHLKPQHF. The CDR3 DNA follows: TGCGCCAGCCGCGACATGAACCACCTCAAGCCCCAGCATTTT.

Written as DNA, the CDR3 is TGTGCCAGCAGTGAATCGCGGCAGGGGATGGGTGGCTACACCTTC. Protein sequence: CASSESRQGMGGYTF. This chain links TRBV2 with TRBJ1-2; TRBD1 is a possible D gene (6 bases). Trimming pared 2 bases from V and 7 bases from J, leaving 17 bases between. Per the germline V gene, CDR1 is SNHLY and CDR2 is FYNNEI. The CDR3 has 15 residues.